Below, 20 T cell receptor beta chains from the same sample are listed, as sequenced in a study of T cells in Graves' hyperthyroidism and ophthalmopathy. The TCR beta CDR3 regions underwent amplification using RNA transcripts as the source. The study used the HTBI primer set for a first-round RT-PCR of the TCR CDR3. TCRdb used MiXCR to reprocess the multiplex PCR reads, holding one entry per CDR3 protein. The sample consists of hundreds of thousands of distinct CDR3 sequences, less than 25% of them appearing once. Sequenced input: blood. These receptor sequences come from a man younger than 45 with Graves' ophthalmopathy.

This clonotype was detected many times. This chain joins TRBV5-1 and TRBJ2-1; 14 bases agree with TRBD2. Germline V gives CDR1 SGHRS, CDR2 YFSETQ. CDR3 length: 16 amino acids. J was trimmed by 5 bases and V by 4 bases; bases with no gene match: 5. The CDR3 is CASSVGGLAGDNEQFF. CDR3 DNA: TGCGCCAGCAGCGTAGGGGGACTAGCGGGAGACAATGAGCAGTTCTTC.

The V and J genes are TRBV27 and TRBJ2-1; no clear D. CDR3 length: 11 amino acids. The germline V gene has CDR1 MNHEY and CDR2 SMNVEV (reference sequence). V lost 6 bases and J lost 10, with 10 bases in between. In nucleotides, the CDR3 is TGTGCCAGCAGGAAGAACCTGGAGCAGTTCTTC. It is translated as CASRKNLEQFF.

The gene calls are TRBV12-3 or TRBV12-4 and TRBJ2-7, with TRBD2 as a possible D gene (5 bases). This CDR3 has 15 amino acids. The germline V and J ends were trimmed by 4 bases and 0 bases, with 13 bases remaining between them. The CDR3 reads CASSYSSSSSYEQYF. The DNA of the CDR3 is TGTGCCAGCAGTTACTCGTCTAGCTCCTCCTACGAGCAGTACTTC.

In DNA form, the CDR3 reads TGCAGTGCTAGAGATCGACTAGCGGGAGGGTACAATGAGCAGTTCTTC. The encoded protein is CSARDRLAGGYNEQFF. This sequence joins TRBV20-1 and TRBJ2-1; TRBD2 agrees at 14 bases. This CDR3 is 16 amino acids long. The germline V gene encodes CDR1 DFQATT and CDR2 SNEGSKA (reference sequence). Losses at the gene ends were 0 bases for V and 4 bases for J; bases not matched to a gene: 2.

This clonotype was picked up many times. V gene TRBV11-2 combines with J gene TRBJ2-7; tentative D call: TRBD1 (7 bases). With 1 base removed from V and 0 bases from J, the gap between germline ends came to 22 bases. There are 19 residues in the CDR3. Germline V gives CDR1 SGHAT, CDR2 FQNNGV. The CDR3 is CASSLVPEGAHFSSYEQYF. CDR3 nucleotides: TGTGCCAGCAGCTTAGTCCCGGAGGGGGCACACTTTAGCTCCTACGAGCAGTACTTC.

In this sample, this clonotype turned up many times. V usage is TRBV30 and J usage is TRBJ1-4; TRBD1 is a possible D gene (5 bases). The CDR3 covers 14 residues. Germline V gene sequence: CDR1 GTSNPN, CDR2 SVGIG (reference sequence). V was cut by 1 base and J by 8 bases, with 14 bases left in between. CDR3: CAWSGGKNKEKLFF. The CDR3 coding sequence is TGTGCCTGGAGTGGGGGGAAAAACAAAGAAAAACTGTTTTTT.

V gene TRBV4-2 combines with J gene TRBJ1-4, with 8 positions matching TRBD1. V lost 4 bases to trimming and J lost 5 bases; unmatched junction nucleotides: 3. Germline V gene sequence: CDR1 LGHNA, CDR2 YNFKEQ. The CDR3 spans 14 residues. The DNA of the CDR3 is TGTGCCAGCAGCCCGGGACAGGAGAATGAAAAACTGTTTTTT. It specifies CASSPGQENEKLFF.

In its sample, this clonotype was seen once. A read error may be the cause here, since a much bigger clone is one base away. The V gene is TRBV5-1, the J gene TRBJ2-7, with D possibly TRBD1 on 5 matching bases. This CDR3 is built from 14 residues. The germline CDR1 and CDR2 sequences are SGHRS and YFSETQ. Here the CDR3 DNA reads TGCGCCCGCAGCAGGCAGGGTACAACCTACGAGCAGTACTTC. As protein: CARSRQGTTYEQYF.

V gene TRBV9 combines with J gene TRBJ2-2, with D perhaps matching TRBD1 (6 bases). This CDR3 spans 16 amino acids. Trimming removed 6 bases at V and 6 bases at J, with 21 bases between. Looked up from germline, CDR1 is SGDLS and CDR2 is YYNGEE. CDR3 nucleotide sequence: TGTGCCAGCACCAGGGGCGGTGGGAGTTTCGCCGGGGAGCTGTTTTTT. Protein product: CASTRGGGSFAGELFF.

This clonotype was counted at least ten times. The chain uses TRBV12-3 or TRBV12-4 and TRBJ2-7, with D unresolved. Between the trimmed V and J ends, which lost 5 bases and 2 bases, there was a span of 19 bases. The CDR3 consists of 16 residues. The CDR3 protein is CASSHSLGDYAYEQYF. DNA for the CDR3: TGTGCCAGCAGTCATAGTCTTGGGGATTACGCCTACGAGCAGTACTTC.

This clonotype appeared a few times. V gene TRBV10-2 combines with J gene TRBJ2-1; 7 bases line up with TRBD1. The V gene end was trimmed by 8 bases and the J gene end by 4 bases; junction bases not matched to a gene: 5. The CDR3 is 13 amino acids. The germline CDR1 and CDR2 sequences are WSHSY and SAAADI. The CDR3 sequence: CASAGQVYNEQFF. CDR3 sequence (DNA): TGCGCCAGCGCAGGACAGGTTTACAATGAGCAGTTCTTC.

CDR3 nucleotide sequence: TGTGCCAGCAGCTTCGGGACCGAGGCCACCGGGGAGCTGTTTTTT. Protein: CASSFGTEATGELFF. This chain connects TRBV7-9 to TRBJ2-2; either TRBD1 or TRBD2 may fit D (5 bases each). Between the trimmed V and J ends, which lost 3 bases and 4 bases, there was a span of 12 bases. CDR3 length: 15 residues. CDR1 and CDR2 (germline): SEHNR, FQNEAQ (reference sequence).

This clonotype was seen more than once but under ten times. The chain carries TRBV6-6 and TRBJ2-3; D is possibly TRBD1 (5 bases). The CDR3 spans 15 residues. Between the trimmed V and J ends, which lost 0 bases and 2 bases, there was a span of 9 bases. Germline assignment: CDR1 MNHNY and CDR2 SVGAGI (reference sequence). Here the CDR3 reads CASSYSGHITDTQYF. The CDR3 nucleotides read TGTGCCAGCAGTTACTCAGGACACATCACAGATACGCAGTATTTT.

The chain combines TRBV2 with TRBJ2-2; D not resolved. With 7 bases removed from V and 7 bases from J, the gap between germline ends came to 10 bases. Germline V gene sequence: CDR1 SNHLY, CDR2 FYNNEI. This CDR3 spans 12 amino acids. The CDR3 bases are TGTGCCAGCACCGACCAGCGCGGGGAGCTGTTTTTT. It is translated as CASTDQRGELFF.

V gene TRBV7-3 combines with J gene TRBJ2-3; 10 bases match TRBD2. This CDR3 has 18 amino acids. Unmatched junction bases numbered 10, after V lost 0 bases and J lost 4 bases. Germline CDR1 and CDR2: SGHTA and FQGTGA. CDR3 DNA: TGTGCCAGCAGCTTAACCCCGATGAGCGGGAGGGTTGCAGATACGCAGTATTTT. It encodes CASSLTPMSGRVADTQYF.

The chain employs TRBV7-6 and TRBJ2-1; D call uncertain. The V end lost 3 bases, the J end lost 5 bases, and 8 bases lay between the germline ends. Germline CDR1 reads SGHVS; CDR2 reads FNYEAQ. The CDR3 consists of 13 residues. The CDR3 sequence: CASSFLENNEQFF. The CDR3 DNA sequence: TGTGCCAGCAGCTTTTTAGAGAACAATGAGCAGTTCTTC.

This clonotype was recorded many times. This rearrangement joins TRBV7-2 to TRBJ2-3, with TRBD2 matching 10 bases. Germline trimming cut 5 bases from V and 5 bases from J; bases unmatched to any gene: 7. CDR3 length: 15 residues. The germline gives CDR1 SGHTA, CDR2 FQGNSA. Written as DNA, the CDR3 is TGTGCCAGCAGCCCTTGGGCTAGCGGGAGAGATACGCAGTATTTT. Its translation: CASSPWASGRDTQYF.

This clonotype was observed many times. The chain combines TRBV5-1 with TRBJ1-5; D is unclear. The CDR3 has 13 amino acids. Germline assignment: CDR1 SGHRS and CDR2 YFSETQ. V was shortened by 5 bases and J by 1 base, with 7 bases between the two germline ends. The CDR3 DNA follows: TGCGCCAGCAGGGCGGACAGCAATCAGCCCCAGCATTTT. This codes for CASRADSNQPQHF. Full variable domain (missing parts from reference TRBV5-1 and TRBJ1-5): KAGVTQTPRYLIKTRGQQVTLSCSPISGHRSVSWYQQTPGQGLQFLFEYFSETQRNKGNFPGRFSGRQFSNSRSEMNVSTLELGDSALYLCASRADSNQPQHFGDGTRLSIL.

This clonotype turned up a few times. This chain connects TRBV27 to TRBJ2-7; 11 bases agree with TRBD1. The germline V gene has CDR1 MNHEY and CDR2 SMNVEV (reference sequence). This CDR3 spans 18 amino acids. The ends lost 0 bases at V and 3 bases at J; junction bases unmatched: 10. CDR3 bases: TGTGCCAGCAGTTTATCGATCCGCCGGACAGGGGGCAGCTACGAGCAGTACTTC. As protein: CASSLSIRRTGGSYEQYF.

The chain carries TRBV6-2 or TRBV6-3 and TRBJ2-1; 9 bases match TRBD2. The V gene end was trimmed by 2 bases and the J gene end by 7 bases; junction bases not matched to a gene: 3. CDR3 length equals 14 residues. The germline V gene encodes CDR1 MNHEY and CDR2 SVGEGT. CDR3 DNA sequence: TGTGCCAGCAGTTACACGGCGGGAGGGAATGAGCAGTTCTTC. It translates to CASSYTAGGNEQFF.